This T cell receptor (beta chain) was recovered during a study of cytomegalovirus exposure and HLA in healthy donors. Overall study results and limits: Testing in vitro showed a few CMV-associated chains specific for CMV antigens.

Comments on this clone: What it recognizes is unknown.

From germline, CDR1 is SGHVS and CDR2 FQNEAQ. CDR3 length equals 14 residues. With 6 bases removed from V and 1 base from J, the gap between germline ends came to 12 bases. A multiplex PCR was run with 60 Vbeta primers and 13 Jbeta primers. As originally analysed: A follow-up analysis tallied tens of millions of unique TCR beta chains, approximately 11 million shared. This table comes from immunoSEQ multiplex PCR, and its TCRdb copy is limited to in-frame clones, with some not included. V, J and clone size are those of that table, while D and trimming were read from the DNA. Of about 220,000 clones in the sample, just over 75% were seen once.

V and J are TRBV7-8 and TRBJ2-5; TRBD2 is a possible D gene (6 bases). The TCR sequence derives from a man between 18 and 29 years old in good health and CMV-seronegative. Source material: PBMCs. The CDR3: CASRRRTTQETQYF. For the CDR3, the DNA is TGTGCCAGCAGACGCCGGACTACCCAAGAGACCCAGTACTTC. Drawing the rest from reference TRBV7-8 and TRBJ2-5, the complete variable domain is GAGVSQSPRYKVAKRGQDVALRCDPISGHVSLFWYQQALGQGPEFLTYFQNEAQLDKSGLPSDRFFAERPEGSVSTLKIQRTQQEDSAVYLCASRRRTTQETQYFGPGTRLLVL.